A selection of T cell receptor beta chains follows, all from one sample in a study of neoadjuvant anti-PD-1 for oral cavity cancer. This table comes from immunoSEQ multiplex PCR, and its TCRdb copy is limited to in-frame clones, with some not included. The sample lists 80,000 to 95,000 clones, roughly four fifths occurring once. This specimen consisted of PBMCs, obtained before nivolumab (anti-PD-1) treatment. These receptors all stem from a person aged 40-85 years with oral cavity squamous cell carcinoma. Both conserved end residues are trimmed from each CDR3. Fields, in order: V gene, CDR3 protein.

v_gene: TRBV5-6
CDR3aa: ASNLGLGGEKLF

v_gene: TRBV2
CDR3aa: ASSLQGAGANVLT

v_gene: TRBV9
CDR3aa: ASSVGQNTIY

v_gene: TRBV4-2
CDR3aa: ASSQVTGEGDTQY

v_gene: TRBV4-1
CDR3aa: ASSQPRSQGAEASRYNEQF

v_gene: TRBV6-5
CDR3aa: ASSYEGTGEAF

v_gene: TRBV5-5
CDR3aa: ASSWGQGSYEQY

v_gene: TRBV6-5
CDR3aa: ASSYNLLAAYGYT

v_gene: TRBV27
CDR3aa: ASSPQGASYNEQF

v_gene: TRBV28
CDR3aa: ASGMGNTEAF

v_gene: TRBV30
CDR3aa: AWGISFGNTIY

v_gene: TRBV5-1
CDR3aa: ASSLAGLGGFTEAF

v_gene: TRBV9
CDR3aa: ASRRTGGEQF

v_gene: TRBV28
CDR3aa: ASSSVGLPEGEQY

v_gene: TRBV6-4
CDR3aa: ASSLLAGEVNEQF